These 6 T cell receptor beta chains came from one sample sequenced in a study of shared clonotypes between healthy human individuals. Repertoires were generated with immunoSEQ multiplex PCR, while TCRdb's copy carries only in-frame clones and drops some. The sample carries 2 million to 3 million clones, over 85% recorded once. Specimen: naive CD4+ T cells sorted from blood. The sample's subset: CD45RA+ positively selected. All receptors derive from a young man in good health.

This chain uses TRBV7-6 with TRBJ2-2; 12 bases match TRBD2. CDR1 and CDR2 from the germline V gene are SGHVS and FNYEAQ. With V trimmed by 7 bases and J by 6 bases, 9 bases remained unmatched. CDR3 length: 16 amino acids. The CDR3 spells CASKTSGGPSPGELFF. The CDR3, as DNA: TGTGCCAGCAAGACTAGCGGGGGCCCCTCTCCCGGGGAGCTGTTTTTT.

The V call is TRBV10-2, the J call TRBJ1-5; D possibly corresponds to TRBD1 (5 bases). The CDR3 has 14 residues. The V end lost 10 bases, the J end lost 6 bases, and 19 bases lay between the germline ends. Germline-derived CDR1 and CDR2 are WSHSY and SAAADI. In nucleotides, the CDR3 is TGCGCCACTGGGGTAGGGGATAAGCGTCAGCCCCAGCATTTT. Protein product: CATGVGDKRQPQHF.

The DNA of the CDR3 is TGTGCCAGCTCGGGACAGGACAGCTCCTACAATGAGCAGTTCTTC. Amino acid sequence: CASSGQDSSYNEQFF. This chain links TRBV18 with TRBJ2-1, with 8 nucleotides matching TRBD1. CDR1 KGHSH and CDR2 LQKENI come from the germline V gene. There are 15 residues in the CDR3. V lost 6 bases, J lost 0 bases, and 4 bases stayed unmatched.

The CDR3 DNA reads TGTGCCAGCAGCCAAATGGGACAGCCGTGGGGCTACACCTTC. Protein: CASSQMGQPWGYTF. The rearrangement uses TRBV7-2 and TRBJ1-2, with 7 positions matching TRBD1. CDR3 size: 14 residues. Trimming cost V 5 bases and J 8 bases; bases outside gene matches: 11. Per the germline V gene, CDR1 is SGHTA and CDR2 is FQGNSA.

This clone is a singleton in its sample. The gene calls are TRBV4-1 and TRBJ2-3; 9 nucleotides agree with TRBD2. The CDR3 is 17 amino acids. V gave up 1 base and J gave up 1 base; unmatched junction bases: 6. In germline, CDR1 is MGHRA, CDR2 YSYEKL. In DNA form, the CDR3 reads TGCGCCAGCAGCCAAGCAGCGTCTAGCGGGGGCACAGATACGCAGTATTTT. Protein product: CASSQAASSGGTDTQYF.

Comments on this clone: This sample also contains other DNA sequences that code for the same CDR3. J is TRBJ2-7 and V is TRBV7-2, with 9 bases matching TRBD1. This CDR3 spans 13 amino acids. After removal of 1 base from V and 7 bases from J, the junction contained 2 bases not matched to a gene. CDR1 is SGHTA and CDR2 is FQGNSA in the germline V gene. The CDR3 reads CASSLDRGREQYF. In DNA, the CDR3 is TGTGCCAGCAGCTTAGACAGGGGGCGGGAGCAGTACTTC.